These 15 T cell receptor beta chains share one sample of origin, sequenced in a study of identical twins. TCRdb used MiXCR to reprocess the 5' RACE reads, holding one entry per CDR3 protein. The top ten clones hold 0.98% of a sample with about 500,000 distinct CDR3 sequences, around 15% of them seen once. The sample also formed part of further work on yellow fever vaccine responses in identical twins.

What was sequenced was CD4+ T cells sorted from blood. Receptors originate from a woman aged 18-29 years in good health.

This clonotype was seen a few times. This rearrangement joins TRBV7-6 to TRBJ2-5, with 10 positions matching TRBD2. In germline, CDR1 is SGHVS, CDR2 FNYEAQ. The CDR3 spans 16 residues. With V trimmed by 5 bases and J by 5 bases, 11 bases remained unmatched. CDR3 region: CASSPNLAGVGETQYF. The CDR3 DNA is TGTGCCAGCAGCCCGAACCTAGCGGGAGTTGGGGAGACCCAGTACTTC.

The V call is TRBV5-1, the J call TRBJ2-1; weak D call: TRBD2 (5 bases). From germline, CDR1 is SGHRS and CDR2 YFSETQ. V dropped 4 bases and J dropped 2 bases, with 13 bases sitting between them. The CDR3 consists of 15 residues. CDR3 region: CASSGGLSAYNEQFF. CDR3 DNA: TGCGCCAGCAGCGGAGGACTTTCCGCCTACAATGAGCAGTTCTTC.

Only a few counts were recorded for this clonotype. The chain combines TRBV20-1 with TRBJ2-5; 8 positions match TRBD1. The CDR3 is 14 residues long. Germline V CDR1 and CDR2: DFQATT, SNEGSKA (reference sequence). V lost 4 bases and J lost 1; bases outside the gene matches: 5. The DNA for the CDR3 is TGCAGTGCTACCTCGGACAGGGTCCAAGAGACCCAGTACTTC. Translated, it gives CSATSDRVQETQYF.

This clonotype was seen a handful of times. The chain recombines TRBV2 with TRBJ1-5, with 8 bases fitting TRBD1. Germline lookup yields CDR1 SNHLY and CDR2 FYNNEI. The CDR3 extends over 14 amino acids. The V and J ends lost 6 bases and 2 bases, in that order; junction bases with no gene match: 3. The CDR3 loop is CASRTGVGNQPQHF. CDR3 bases: TGTGCCAGCAGGACAGGGGTAGGCAATCAGCCCCAGCATTTT.

This clonotype turned up a few times. The chain couples TRBV5-4 to TRBJ1-1; the D gene is possibly TRBD1 (6 bases). The V end lost 6 bases, the J end lost 1 base, and 19 bases lay between the germline ends. This CDR3 spans 16 amino acids. Per germline, CDR1 SGHNT and CDR2 YYREEE (reference sequence). CDR3 loop: CASTTGGQGPNTEAFF. The CDR3 coding sequence is TGTGCCAGCACCACTGGAGGTCAGGGGCCGAACACTGAAGCTTTCTTT.

This clonotype was counted many times. The chain has TRBV7-2 and TRBJ2-1, with D maybe TRBD1 (6 bases). The V end was cut by 1 base, the J end by 0 bases, with 19 bases between. CDR1 is SGHTA, CDR2 FQGNSA, per germline. The CDR3 covers 19 residues. The CDR3 is CASSLVAPLTGSSYNEQFF. CDR3 sequence (DNA): TGTGCCAGCAGCTTAGTTGCTCCCCTGACAGGTAGCTCCTACAATGAGCAGTTCTTC. The full variable domain, with the rest looked up from reference TRBV7-2 and TRBJ2-1, is GAGVSQSPSNKVTEKGKDVELRCDPISGHTALYWYRQSLGQGLEFLIYFQGNSAPDKSGLPSDRFSAERTGGSVSTLTIQRTQQEDSAVYLCASSLVAPLTGSSYNEQFFGPGTRLTVL.

Many counts were recorded for this clonotype. CDR3 residues: CASSPGSDTQYF. CDR3 in DNA: TGTGCCAGCAGCCCCGGGTCAGATACGCAGTATTTT. The chain combines TRBV4-2 with TRBJ2-3; D ambiguous. The germline V and J ends were trimmed by 4 bases and 4 bases, with 6 bases remaining between them. Germline CDR1 LGHNA, CDR2 YNFKEQ. There are 12 residues in the CDR3.

This clonotype showed up just a few times. The V gene is TRBV12-3 or TRBV12-4, the J gene TRBJ2-7; 7 bases fit TRBD1. The V gene end was trimmed by 6 bases and the J gene end by 4 bases; junction bases not matched to a gene: 12. This CDR3 is built from 15 residues. The CDR3 DNA follows: TGTGCCAGCAGCCCCGGGTTGGGACAGTCTTACGAGCAGTACTTC. Amino acid sequence: CASSPGLGQSYEQYF.

This clonotype was picked up many times. The V call is TRBV27, the J call TRBJ1-2; the D is unclear. This CDR3 comprises 13 residues. The germline V gene encodes CDR1 MNHEY and CDR2 SMNVEV (reference sequence). The V and J ends lost 3 bases and 2 bases respectively, with 7 bases between them. The CDR3 DNA reads as TGTGCCAGCAGTTTCGTGGGGAACTATGGCTACACCTTC. It codes for CASSFVGNYGYTF.

V usage is TRBV27 and J usage is TRBJ2-1, with D maybe TRBD1 (6 bases). Trimming took 4 bases from V and 2 from J, leaving 18 bases between them. The CDR3 loop spans 17 amino acids. Germline assignment: CDR1 MNHEY and CDR2 SMNVEV (reference sequence). The CDR3 DNA reads TGTGCCAGCAGTTCCGTCAACTCCAGGGGACCCTACAATGAGCAGTTCTTC. Protein product: CASSSVNSRGPYNEQFF.

This clonotype was observed a handful of times. This chain joins TRBV5-1 and TRBJ2-2; 7 bases map to TRBD2. Germline CDR1 and CDR2: SGHRS and YFSETQ. The CDR3 is 15 amino acids. Losses at the gene ends were 1 base for V and 1 base for J; bases not matched to a gene: 1. The CDR3 nucleotides are TGCGCCAGCAGCTTGCTAGCGGTGAACACCGGGGAGCTGTTTTTT. It translates to CASSLLAVNTGELFF.

This clonotype has a handful of counts. The V gene is TRBV20-1, the J gene TRBJ1-1, with 7 bases aligning to TRBD1. The CDR3 is 14 amino acids. The V gene's germline CDR1 is DFQATT and CDR2 SNEGSKA (reference sequence). J was trimmed by 1 base and V by 5 bases; bases with no gene match: 7. The CDR3 here is CSASNRGRNTEAFF. CDR3 nucleotide sequence: TGCAGTGCTTCAAACAGGGGACGGAACACTGAAGCTTTCTTT.

This clonotype was counted a few times. This chain links TRBV15 with TRBJ2-7; perhaps TRBD1 as D (5 bases). The length of the CDR3 is 14 residues. V was trimmed by 0 bases and J by 2 bases, leaving 8 bases between them. Germline CDR1 is LNHNV and CDR2 is YYDKDF (reference sequence). CDR3 sequence: CATSRDRVTYEQYF. In DNA form, the CDR3 reads TGTGCCACCAGCAGAGACAGGGTAACCTACGAGCAGTACTTC.

This clonotype was observed a single time. The V gene is TRBV20-1, the J gene TRBJ1-1, with D unresolved. Trimming pared 2 bases from V and 3 bases from J, leaving 16 bases between. The V gene's germline CDR1 is DFQATT and CDR2 SNEGSKA (reference sequence). CDR3 length: 15 residues. The CDR3 DNA reads TGCAGTGCTAGACGAGGGAGCACTGGGGACACTGAAGCTTTCTTT. It translates to CSARRGSTGDTEAFF.

The chain carries TRBV3-1 and TRBJ2-3, with TRBD2 matching over 7 bases. Trimming at V came to 1 base and at J to 0 bases, leaving 1 base not matched to a gene. Looked up from germline, CDR1 is LGHDT and CDR2 is YNNKEL (reference sequence). CDR3 length equals 15 residues. CDR3 region: CASSQAGGSTDTQYF. The CDR3 DNA reads as TGTGCCAGCAGCCAAGCCGGGGGGAGCACAGATACGCAGTATTTT.